Shown below are 17 T cell receptor beta chains from a single sample sequenced in a study of identical twins. TCRdb re-called the 5' RACE reads with MiXCR, one entry per CDR3 protein. The sample contains 700,000 or so distinct CDR3 sequences, approximately 9% of which appear only once. The same sample was also studied in work on yellow fever vaccine responses in identical twins.

Sequencing input: PBMCs. The receptor set was obtained from a woman under 30 in good health.

The chain uses TRBV3-1 and TRBJ2-5; no clear D gene. The CDR3 totals 12 residues. Trimming shortened V by 5 bases and J by 5 bases, and 9 bases separated the two germline ends. Germline V gene lookup returns CDR1 LGHDT and CDR2 YNNKEL (reference sequence). The CDR3 loop reads CASSDTVETQYF. Written as DNA, the CDR3 is TGTGCCAGCAGCGACACCGTGGAGACCCAGTACTTC.

This clonotype has a handful of counts. V is TRBV12-5 and J is TRBJ2-5; the match to TRBD1 covers 8 bases. The trim removed 1 base at V and 5 bases at J, leaving 12 bases unmatched. Germline CDR1 reads LGHNT; CDR2 reads FRNRAP. CDR3 length equals 17 residues. Here the CDR3 DNA reads TGTGCTAGTGGTTTGGGACAGGGGTCCTCAGGTATGGAGACCCAGTACTTC. Translated: CASGLGQGSSGMETQYF. Full variable domain (rest looked up from reference TRBV12-5 and TRBJ2-5): DARVTQTPRHKVTEMGQEVTMRCQPILGHNTVFWYRQTMMQGLELLAYFRNRAPLDDSGMPKDRFSAEMPDATLATLKIQPSEPRDSAVYFCASGLGQGSSGMETQYFGPGTRLLVL.

This clonotype was detected only a few times. The rearrangement uses TRBV6-2 or TRBV6-3 and TRBJ2-7, with 7 bases lining up with TRBD2. CDR3 length: 14 amino acids. CDR1 MNHEY and CDR2 SVGEGT come from the germline V gene. The V segment lost 8 bases and the J segment 4 bases; nucleotides outside the gene matches: 11. CDR3 residues: CASGGESGKYEQYF. DNA of the CDR3: TGTGCCAGCGGGGGGGAGAGCGGGAAATACGAGCAGTACTTC.

The chain employs TRBV4-1 and TRBJ2-7, with 11 nucleotides matching TRBD2. Unmatched junction bases numbered 18, after V lost 1 base and J lost 4 bases. The V gene's germline CDR1 is MGHRA and CDR2 YSYEKL. CDR3 length: 20 residues. CDR3 residues: CASSQAGLVGLAGGTYEQYF. The CDR3 coding sequence is TGCGCCAGCAGCCAAGCAGGATTAGTGGGGCTAGCGGGGGGCACGTACGAGCAGTACTTC.

This chain joins TRBV2 and TRBJ2-3, with 7 bases aligning to TRBD1. The CDR3 length is 15 residues. The V segment lost 7 bases and the J segment 5 bases; nucleotides outside the gene matches: 12. Germline-derived CDR1 and CDR2 are SNHLY and FYNNEI. The CDR3 sequence: CASTWDSPGGDTQYF. The CDR3 DNA follows: TGTGCCAGCACCTGGGACAGCCCAGGTGGAGATACGCAGTATTTT. The full variable domain, its missing parts supplied by reference TRBV2 and TRBJ2-3, is EPEVTQTPSHQVTQMGQEVILRCVPISNHLYFYWYRQILGQKVEFLVSFYNNEISEKSEIFDDQFSVERPDGSNFTLKIRSTKLEDSAMYFCASTWDSPGGDTQYFGPGTRLTVL.

Concerning this clonotype itself: The junction departs from germline at one end; a sequencing error may be responsible. V gene TRBV4-3 combines with J gene TRBJ2-2, with 9 positions matching TRBD2. The CDR3 runs to 17 residues. The germline CDR1 and CDR2 sequences are LGHNA and YSLEER. Here the CDR3 DNA reads TGCGCCAGCAGCCAAGATTTAGCGGGAGTCCACGCCGGGGAGCTGGTTTTT. Amino acid sequence: CASSQDLAGVHAGELVF.

This clonotype showed up just a few times. The chain is built from TRBV7-2 and TRBJ2-1; TRBD2 agrees at 11 bases. Per the germline V gene, CDR1 is SGHTA and CDR2 is FQGNSA. V shed 3 bases, J shed 8 bases, and the junction held 9 bases outside the gene matches. CDR3 length: 16 residues. The CDR3 region is CASSFRIAGGRYEQFF. As DNA, the CDR3 is TGTGCCAGCAGCTTCCGGATAGCGGGGGGGCGTTATGAGCAGTTCTTC.

The CDR3 sequence: CASSFFTNEKLFF. The CDR3 DNA reads TGTGCCAGCAGCTTTTTTACTAATGAAAAACTGTTTTTT. The chain combines TRBV7-9 with TRBJ1-4; D uncertain. Trimming cost V 3 bases and J 2 bases, with 4 bases left between them. This CDR3 contains 13 residues. Per the germline V gene, CDR1 is SEHNR and CDR2 is FQNEAQ (reference sequence).

This clonotype was counted between two and nine times. This chain connects TRBV5-1 to TRBJ2-6; 10 nucleotides line up with TRBD1. Germline lookup yields CDR1 SGHRS and CDR2 YFSETQ. This CDR3 region has 18 residues. Losses at the gene ends were 2 bases for V and 1 base for J; bases not matched to a gene: 6. The CDR3 DNA reads TGCGCCAGCAGCTTAACCGACAGGGGGCAATCTGGGGCCAACGTCCTGACTTTC. It specifies CASSLTDRGQSGANVLTF.

The genes are TRBV27 and TRBJ2-7, with D uncertain. The V and J ends lost 5 bases and 3 bases respectively, with 14 bases between them. The CDR3 contains 14 residues. The germline V gene encodes CDR1 MNHEY and CDR2 SMNVEV (reference sequence). CDR3 protein: CASSPLPGYYEQYF. DNA for the CDR3: TGTGCCAGCAGTCCCCTCCCCGGGTACTACGAGCAGTACTTC.

The table lists this clonotype with many counts. The chain uses TRBV4-2 and TRBJ2-2; TRBD2 matches at 9 bases. This CDR3 region has 18 residues. The V and J ends lost 3 bases and 0 bases, in that order; junction bases with no gene match: 8. CDR1 and CDR2 from the germline V gene are LGHNA and YNFKEQ. DNA of the CDR3: TGTGCCAGCAGCCACCCTCTAGCGGGGCCAGCGAACACCGGGGAGCTGTTTTTT. Translated: CASSHPLAGPANTGELFF.

This clonotype was observed many times. The V call is TRBV12-3 or TRBV12-4, the J call TRBJ2-1, with D perhaps TRBD1 (6 bases). This CDR3 comprises 15 residues. Trimming pared 1 base from V and 3 bases from J, leaving 10 bases between. The CDR3 region has the DNA TGTGCCAGCAGTTTAGTACAGGGTTTCTACAATGAGCAGTTCTTC. Residues: CASSLVQGFYNEQFF.

V usage is TRBV4-3 and J usage is TRBJ2-2, with D possibly TRBD2 on 6 matching bases. The CDR3 totals 16 residues. Germline V gene sequence: CDR1 LGHNA, CDR2 YSLEER. With 1 base removed from V and 0 bases from J, the gap between germline ends came to 9 bases. CDR3 in DNA: TGCGCCAGCAGCCAAGGGGGACTCTCGAACACCGGGGAGCTGTTTTTT. Residues: CASSQGGLSNTGELFF.

This clonotype was detected only a few times. The rearrangement links TRBV7-2 to TRBJ2-5; D perhaps matches TRBD1 (6 bases). V lost 10 bases and J lost 6, with 24 bases in between. The germline V gene encodes CDR1 SGHTA and CDR2 FQGNSA. The CDR3 consists of 15 residues. CDR3 sequence (DNA): TGTGCCACGAATTCCCCCGGGGCCCAGGGGAAGACCCAGTACTTC. This encodes CATNSPGAQGKTQYF.

This clonotype was seen more than once but under ten times. CDR3 DNA sequence: TGTGCCAGCAGCGCCCCCGACAGGGGTGCTCAGCCCCAGCATTTT. This translates into CASSAPDRGAQPQHF. This sequence joins TRBV28 and TRBJ1-5, with 8 bases lining up with TRBD1. CDR3 length: 15 amino acids. Per the germline V gene, CDR1 is MDHEN and CDR2 is SYDVKM. The J segment lost 6 bases and the V segment lost 6 bases, leaving 10 bases of the junction unmatched.

The V call is TRBV19, the J call TRBJ2-7, with D possibly called TRBD1 or TRBD2 (5 bases each). V lost 5 bases and J lost 2, with 16 bases in between. The CDR3 is made up of 15 amino acids. The germline gives CDR1 LNHDA, CDR2 SQIVND (reference sequence). The CDR3 nucleotides read TGTGCCAGTAGTGCTACCGGGACGGTCCCCTACGAGCAGTACTTC. Amino acids: CASSATGTVPYEQYF.

This clonotype was observed a few times. The genes are TRBV7-9 and TRBJ2-1; D is possibly TRBD1 (6 bases). The CDR3 runs to 17 residues. V lost 4 bases and J 4 bases, leaving 20 bases between the germline ends. The germline V gene encodes CDR1 SEHNR and CDR2 FQNEAQ (reference sequence). This CDR3 is CASSSAQGEGQYNEQFF. CDR3 DNA: TGTGCCAGCAGCTCGGCACAGGGCGAGGGCCAGTACAATGAGCAGTTCTTC.